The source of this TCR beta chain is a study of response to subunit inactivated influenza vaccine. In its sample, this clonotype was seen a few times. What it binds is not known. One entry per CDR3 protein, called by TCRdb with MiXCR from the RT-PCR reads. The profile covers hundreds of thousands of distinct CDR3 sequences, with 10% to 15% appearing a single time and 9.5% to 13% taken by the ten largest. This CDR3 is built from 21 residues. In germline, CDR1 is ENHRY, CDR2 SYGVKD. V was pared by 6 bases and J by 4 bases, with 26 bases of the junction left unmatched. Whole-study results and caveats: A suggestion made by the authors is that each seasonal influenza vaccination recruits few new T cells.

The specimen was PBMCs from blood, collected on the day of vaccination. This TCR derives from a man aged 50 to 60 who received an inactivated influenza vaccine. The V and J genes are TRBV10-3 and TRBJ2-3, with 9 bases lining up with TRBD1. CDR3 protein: CAISSRPNRGRPPVRSDTQYF. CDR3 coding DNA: TGTGCCATCAGCTCAAGGCCGAACAGGGGGCGCCCCCCAGTCCGATCAGATACGCAGTATTTT.